These 21 T cell receptor beta chains were sequenced from one sample in a study of blood T cell repertoires in COVID-19. Clones were read by immunoSEQ multiplex PCR, and TCRdb kept only the in-frame ones, dropping some. Of about 240,000 clones in the sample, around 84% are singletons; the top ten hold 3.4%. The sample taken for sequencing was peripheral blood. Source of these receptors: a woman under 30 with acute or convalescent COVID-19.

This chain connects TRBV5-1 to TRBJ2-3; perhaps TRBD1 as D (6 bases). This CDR3 is 15 amino acids long. V shed 5 bases and J shed 1 base, with 14 bases lying between them. Germline values: CDR1 SGHRS, CDR2 YFSETQ. Here the CDR3 reads CASRTGSSGTDTQYF. The CDR3 region has the DNA TGCGCCAGCAGAACAGGGAGTTCTGGCACAGATACGCAGTATTTT. Full variable domain (rest looked up from reference TRBV5-1 and TRBJ2-3): KAGVTQTPRYLIKTRGQQVTLSCSPISGHRSVSWYQQTPGQGLQFLFEYFSETQRNKGNFPGRFSGRQFSNSRSEMNVSTLELGDSALYLCASRTGSSGTDTQYFGPGTRLTVL.

The rearrangement joins TRBV11-2 to TRBJ2-5; D might be TRBD2 (7 bases). The V gene lost 4 bases and the J gene lost 5 bases, with 23 bases spanning the gap. CDR1 is SGHAT and CDR2 is FQNNGV in the germline V gene. The CDR3 spans 17 residues. CDR3 DNA: TGTGCCAGCAGCTCCGTGGGGGCGGGAGCGGTAAGGGAGACCCAGTACTTC. This encodes CASSSVGAGAVRETQYF. Drawing the rest from reference TRBV11-2 and TRBJ2-5, the complete variable domain is EAGVAQSPRYKIIEKRQSVAFWCNPISGHATLYWYQQILGQGPKLLIQFQNNGVVDDSQLPKDRFSAERLKGVDSTLKIQPAKLEDSAVYLCASSSVGAGAVRETQYFGPGTRLLVL.

This chain joins TRBV7-6 and TRBJ2-2; 10 bases agree with TRBD2. Germline V gene sequence: CDR1 SGHVS, CDR2 FNYEAQ. V gave up 4 bases and J gave up 5 bases; unmatched junction bases: 19. The CDR3 has 20 residues. DNA for the CDR3: TGTGCCAGCAGCTCTAGGGGCCGGACTAGCGGAAACGAAGCAACCGGGGAGCTGTTTTTT. Translating gives CASSSRGRTSGNEATGELFF.

The chain is built from TRBV6-5 and TRBJ2-5, with 10 nucleotides matching TRBD1. This CDR3 has 14 amino acids. Germline assignment: CDR1 MNHEY and CDR2 SVGAGI. After removal of 6 bases from V and 1 base from J, the junction contained 2 bases not matched to a gene. The CDR3 DNA reads as TGTGCCAGCAGAGACAGGGGGCTCCAAGAGACCCAGTACTTC. It specifies CASRDRGLQETQYF.

The chain employs TRBV5-1 and TRBJ1-3; D not resolved. Between the trimmed V and J ends, which lost 4 bases and 4 bases, there was a span of 12 bases. This CDR3 has 14 residues. From germline, CDR1 is SGHRS and CDR2 YFSETQ. CDR3: CASSPGQAGNTIYF. DNA of the CDR3: TGCGCCAGCAGCCCGGGTCAAGCGGGAAACACCATATATTTT.

This chain connects TRBV7-2 to TRBJ2-7; maybe TRBD2 (6 bases). Germline V gene sequence: CDR1 SGHTA, CDR2 FQGNSA. The CDR3 spans 15 residues. Trimming took off 1 base at V and 0 bases at J, with 10 bases between the two ends. CDR3 coding DNA: TGTGCCAGCAGCTTAGGGGCGGGGCCCTCCTACGAGCAGTACTTC. Amino acids: CASSLGAGPSYEQYF.

The genes are TRBV7-2 and TRBJ2-1, with D tentatively TRBD1 (5 bases). The CDR3 extends over 16 amino acids. The germline V gene has CDR1 SGHTA and CDR2 FQGNSA. Trimming removed 0 bases from V and 5 bases from J, with 14 bases in between. DNA of the CDR3: TGTGCCAGCAGCTTAGCGCAGGGCCTAGTCCACAATGAGCAGTTCTTC. Protein sequence: CASSLAQGLVHNEQFF.

The chain has TRBV2 and TRBJ1-2; 11 nucleotides line up with TRBD1. Germline values: CDR1 SNHLY, CDR2 FYNNEI. The V segment lost 5 bases and the J segment 4 bases; nucleotides outside the gene matches: 6. The CDR3 spans 15 residues. CDR3 DNA sequence: TGTGCCAGCAGTACCGGGACAGGGGGGGGCTATGGCTACACCTTC. Translated, it gives CASSTGTGGGYGYTF.

This chain uses TRBV4-1 with TRBJ2-5; D not certain. Trimming stripped 1 base from V and 5 bases from J, with 11 bases between. The CDR3 consists of 14 residues. The germline V gene encodes CDR1 MGHRA and CDR2 YSYEKL. The CDR3 DNA sequence: TGCGCCAGCAGCCAAGGACTCATGGTGGAGACCCAGTACTTC. It is translated as CASSQGLMVETQYF.

CDR3 in DNA: TGTGCCAGCAGTGAACTGGCTAGCGATTCCTACGAGCAGTACTTC. It encodes CASSELASDSYEQYF. J is TRBJ2-7 and V is TRBV6-1; the D gene is possibly TRBD2 (6 bases). The CDR3 has 15 residues. V was clipped by 2 bases and J by 1 base, with 12 bases between them. Germline CDR1 MNHNS, CDR2 SASEGT.

The J gene is TRBJ1-3, the V gene TRBV3-1 (or the pseudogene TRBV3-2); D is undetermined. This CDR3 spans 15 amino acids. The V and J ends lost 1 base and 0 bases respectively, with 7 bases between them. Germline lookup yields CDR1 LGHDT and CDR2 YNNKEL (reference sequence). CDR3 residues: CASSQAGSSGNTIYF. Here the CDR3 DNA reads TGTGCCAGCAGCCAAGCGGGAAGCTCTGGAAACACCATATATTTT.

This clone was seen a handful of times. This chain connects TRBV30 to TRBJ1-5, with D possibly matching TRBD1 (5 bases). Trimming took off 0 bases at V and 0 bases at J, with 12 bases between the two ends. Germline CDR1 GTSNPN, CDR2 SVGIG (reference sequence). This CDR3 comprises 16 residues. DNA of the CDR3: TGTGCCTGGAGTGTACGCGGGGACCATAGCAATCAGCCCCAGCATTTT. Protein product: CAWSVRGDHSNQPQHF.

The rearrangement links TRBV6-5 to TRBJ2-7; TRBD1 might be the D (6 bases). V was trimmed by 6 bases and J by 3 bases, leaving 12 bases between them. The germline V gene encodes CDR1 MNHEY and CDR2 SVGAGI. The CDR3 length is 13 residues. The CDR3 reads CASRWTENYEQYF. The DNA of the CDR3 is TGTGCCAGCAGATGGACAGAGAACTACGAGCAGTACTTC.

The genes are TRBV25-1 and TRBJ2-2, with TRBD2 matching over 8 bases. The CDR3 extends over 16 amino acids. CDR1 MGHDK and CDR2 SYGVNS come from the germline V gene. V was clipped by 2 bases and J by 4 bases; unmatched bases: 6. This chain's CDR3 is CASSEHAGGPTGELFF. The CDR3 region has the DNA TGTGCCAGCAGTGAACATGCGGGAGGACCCACCGGGGAGCTGTTTTTT.

This clone showed up just a few times. The V gene is TRBV30, the J gene TRBJ1-4; 9 nucleotides align to TRBD1. CDR1 is GTSNPN and CDR2 is SVGIG in the germline V gene (reference sequence). V lost 3 bases, J lost 5 bases, and 4 bases stayed unmatched. This CDR3 spans 14 amino acids. CDR3 sequence: CAWSEGQGNEKLFF. CDR3 nucleotide sequence: TGTGCCTGGAGCGAAGGACAGGGGAATGAAAAACTGTTTTTT.

V and J are TRBV29-1 and TRBJ1-1; D is perhaps TRBD1 (6 bases). The germline V gene encodes CDR1 SQVTM and CDR2 ANQGSEA. The length of the CDR3 is 13 residues. V lost 7 bases and J lost 5, with 17 bases in between. CDR3 residues: CSAGGGVETEAFF. CDR3 bases: TGCAGCGCCGGAGGGGGGGTCGAGACTGAAGCTTTCTTT.

The J gene is TRBJ1-1, the V gene TRBV30, with D possibly matching TRBD1 (6 bases). Germline V CDR1 and CDR2: GTSNPN, SVGIG (reference sequence). The CDR3 loop spans 16 amino acids. V lost 5 bases, J lost 1 base, and 20 bases lay in between. CDR3 sequence reads: CAWDAKWGHKNTEAFF. DNA for the CDR3: TGTGCCTGGGATGCAAAATGGGGACATAAGAACACTGAAGCTTTCTTT. The variable domain in full, completed from reference TRBV30 and TRBJ1-1, reads SQTIHQWPATLVQPVGSPLSLECTVEGTSNPNLYWYRQAAGRGLQLLFYSVGIGQISSEVPQNLSASRPQDRQFILSSKKLLLSDSGFYLCAWDAKWGHKNTEAFFGQGTRLTVV.

This clone was counted a single time. The chain is built from TRBV9 and TRBJ2-3; TRBD2 matches at 7 bases. The CDR3 consists of 17 residues. After removal of 2 bases from V and 1 base from J, the junction contained 10 bases not matched to a gene. Per germline, CDR1 SGDLS and CDR2 YYNGEE. The CDR3 sequence: CASSVRLGGVGTDTQYF. The CDR3 nucleotides read TGTGCCAGCAGCGTCAGGTTGGGAGGGGTCGGCACAGATACGCAGTATTTT.

The V and J genes are TRBV9 and TRBJ1-5, with D maybe TRBD1 (6 bases). The ends were cut back, 0 bases at V and 3 bases at J, with 10 bases in the middle. This CDR3 has 15 residues. Germline CDR1 is SGDLS and CDR2 is YYNGEE. The CDR3 DNA reads TGTGCCAGCAGCGTAGCCGGGACACTCAATCAGCCCCAGCATTTT. Translation gives CASSVAGTLNQPQHF.

This clone was recorded only once. V is TRBV19 and J is TRBJ2-7; 11 bases are shared with TRBD2. Per the germline V gene, CDR1 is LNHDA and CDR2 is SQIVND (reference sequence). After removal of 3 bases from V and 2 bases from J, the junction contained 9 bases not matched to a gene. The CDR3 extends over 17 amino acids. CDR3 amino acids: CASSIAGLAEIPYEQYF. CDR3 coding DNA: TGTGCCAGTAGTATTGCGGGACTAGCGGAAATTCCCTACGAGCAGTACTTC.

The chain joins TRBV6-5 to TRBJ1-2, with D maybe TRBD1 (5 bases). Germline V lookup: CDR1 MNHEY, CDR2 SVGAGI. The CDR3 has 12 amino acids. The ends were cut back, 5 bases at V and 7 bases at J, with 11 bases in the middle. The CDR3 DNA sequence: TGTGCCAGCAGTCGAGTGGGGGGTGGCTACACCTTC. This gives the protein CASSRVGGGYTF.